Listed below are T cell receptor beta chains from one sample, sequenced in a study of blood T cell repertoires in COVID-19. Repertoires were generated with immunoSEQ multiplex PCR, while TCRdb's copy carries only in-frame clones and drops some. The repertoire has about 39,000 clones, around 87% of them found once; the top ten carry 20% to 30%. The sequenced material came from peripheral blood. The receptors were gathered from a man over 45 with active or convalescent COVID-19. Both conserved end residues are part of each CDR3. Each record gives: D gene, J gene, clone size, V gene, CDR3 DNA, CDR3 protein. D genes are given only for firm matches. Expanded clones get a size class; other rows say once, few or many, or leave the size out.

>TRBD1|TRBJ1-2|-|TRBV5-1
TGCGCCAGCAGCCGAGGACAGGGAAACTATGGCTACACCTTC
CASSRGQGNYGYTF
>-|TRBJ2-1|once|TRBV28
TGTGCCAGCAGTTTACGGCGGGAAGGGTACAATGAGCAGTTCTTC
CASSLRREGYNEQFF
>TRBD1|TRBJ1-1|-|TRBV28
TGTGCCAGCAGTTTTCCCCAACAGGGGTCGAACACTGAAGCTTTCTTT
CASSFPQQGSNTEAFF
>TRBD1|TRBJ1-2|-|TRBV10-3
TGTGCCATCAGTGAGTCGATTCATCTCGGGACAGGGGATAGTGGCTACACCTTC
CAISESIHLGTGDSGYTF
>-|TRBJ1-6|-|TRBV6-1
TGTGCCAGCAGTGAGAGCAGGGGCAGTTCACCCCTCCACTTT
CASSESRGSSPLHF
>-|TRBJ2-5|-|TRBV12-3/TRBV12-4
TGTGCCAGCACGACAGTAGGAGAGACCCAGTACTTC
CASTTVGETQYF
>-|TRBJ2-7|-|TRBV24-1
TGTGCCACCAGTGAACTGGGACTGAGCAGCTCCTACGAGCAGTACTTC
CATSELGLSSSYEQYF
>-|TRBJ2-1|few|TRBV5-1
TGCGCCAGCAGCTTAGCGGAGGGGTCACGGGAGCAGTTCTTC
CASSLAEGSREQFF
>TRBD2|TRBJ2-5|-|TRBV15
TGTGCCACCAGCAGACAGACTAGCGGGAGGGCGGGGGAGACCCAGTACTTC
CATSRQTSGRAGETQYF
>-|TRBJ1-4|-|TRBV20-1
TGCAGTGCTAGTAGAAACAGTGAAAAACTGTTTTTT
CSASRNSEKLFF
>TRBD2|TRBJ2-1|-|TRBV29-1
TGCAGCGTTGAACTAGCGGGTTACAATGAGCAGTTCTTC
CSVELAGYNEQFF
>-|TRBJ1-5|-|TRBV15
TGTGCCACCAGCAGAGGTTATAATAGCAATCAGCCCCAGCATTTT
CATSRGYNSNQPQHF
>-|TRBJ2-7|-|TRBV5-8
TGTGCCAGCAGCTTGTACAGGGAAGGCGAGCAGTACTTC
CASSLYREGEQYF
>-|TRBJ2-5|-|TRBV30
TGTGCCTGGAGTCCTTTATCACGGGGGGAGACCCAGTACTTC
CAWSPLSRGETQYF
>-|TRBJ1-1|-|TRBV28
TGTGCCAGCAGTCAATTGAAGCTTGAAGCTTTCTTT
CASSQLKLEAFF
>-|TRBJ1-2|-|TRBV9
TGTGCCAGCACCGTGACAGGAGACTACTCCTATGGCTACACCTTC
CASTVTGDYSYGYTF
>TRBD1|TRBJ1-4|-|TRBV4-1
TGCGCCAGCAGAGTAGATAGGACAGGGGATGAAAAACTGTTTTTT
CASRVDRTGDEKLFF
>TRBD1|TRBJ2-1|-|TRBV5-4
TGTGCCAGCAGCTCCCGGGACAGCTCCTACAATGAGCAGTTCTTC
CASSSRDSSYNEQFF
>-|TRBJ1-4|-|TRBV5-1
TGCGCCAGCAGCTTGGGCCAGACAGCAACTAATGAAAAACTGTTTTTT
CASSLGQTATNEKLFF
>TRBD1|TRBJ1-3|-|TRBV5-1
TGCGCCAGCAGTACGGGAGGGGGCACTGGAAACACCATATATTTT
CASSTGGGTGNTIYF
>TRBD1|TRBJ2-2|once|TRBV11-2
TGTGCCAACCGTCCGGGACAGGAGAATGCCGGGGAGCTGTTTTTT
CANRPGQENAGELFF
>-|TRBJ1-3|-|TRBV5-8
TGTGCCAGCAGCTTGTCCGCGGGGGACGGAAACACCATATATTTT
CASSLSAGDGNTIYF
>-|TRBJ2-1|-|TRBV5-1
TGCGCCAGCAGCTTGAGAAGCGGGCGGTACAATGAGCAGTTCTTC
CASSLRSGRYNEQFF
>-|TRBJ2-7|-|TRBV19
TGTGCCAGTAGAGGATACCTAGGGACAACCTACGAGCAGTACTTC
CASRGYLGTTYEQYF
>-|TRBJ1-5|-|TRBV11-2
TGTGCCAGCAGCAGCGGGCCGGCAGCAGGGCCCCAGCATTTT
CASSSGPAAGPQHF
>-|TRBJ1-3|-|TRBV28
TGTGCCAGCAGTCCGACAAGCTCTGGAAACACCATATATTTT
CASSPTSSGNTIYF
>TRBD2|TRBJ2-3|-|TRBV28
TGTGCCAGCAGGGGCGGACTAGCGGGCACCACAGATACGCAGTATTTT
CASRGGLAGTTDTQYF
>TRBD1|TRBJ2-1|-|TRBV18
TGTGCCAGCTCACCAGAGACAGGGAACAATGAGCAGTTCTTC
CASSPETGNNEQFF
>TRBD1|TRBJ2-5|-|TRBV5-1
TGCGCCAGCAGCCGGGACAGGGGAAGGGAGACCCAGTACTTC
CASSRDRGRETQYF
>TRBD1|TRBJ1-5|-|TRBV5-6
TGTGCCAGCAGCTTGACAGGGGCGAATTATCAGCCCCAGCATTTT
CASSLTGANYQPQHF
>TRBD2|TRBJ2-1|once|TRBV28
TGTGCCAGCAGTTTTGTCGGGGCGGGAGAAGTCGAGTATGAGCAGTTCTTC
CASSFVGAGEVEYEQFF
>-|TRBJ2-7|-|TRBV5-1
TGCGCCAGCAGCTTGACTATAACGGCTAGCGCCTACGAGCAGTACTTC
CASSLTITASAYEQYF
>TRBD1|TRBJ1-1|-|TRBV6-6
TGTGCCAGCAGTCGCCCCAAGCTCTCTCGGACAGGCGATGAAGCTTTCTTT
CASSRPKLSRTGDEAFF
>-|TRBJ2-2|-|TRBV5-1
TGCGCCAGCAGCCCCCCGGGAGTTTCCACCGGGGAGCTGTTTTTT
CASSPPGVSTGELFF
>-|TRBJ2-1|-|TRBV10-3
TGTGCCACATCAGACAATGAGCAGTTCTTC
CATSDNEQFF
>TRBD1|TRBJ1-2|-|TRBV27
TGTGCCAGCAAATCCGGACAGGCGGCCTCTAACTATGGCTACACCTTC
CASKSGQAASNYGYTF
>TRBD1|TRBJ2-6|once|TRBV5-1
TGCGCCAGCAGCTCGGCGAGGCAGGGGGCATCAGGGGCCAACGTCCTGACTTTC
CASSSARQGASGANVLTF
>-|TRBJ1-2|-|TRBV7-9
TGTGCCAGCAGCTTAGCGTTGCATAACCCACGTCGGGATGGCTACACCTTC
CASSLALHNPRRDGYTF
>TRBD1|TRBJ1-5|-|TRBV2
TGTGCCAGCAACCGACAGGGAAATAGCAATCAGCCCCAGCATTTT
CASNRQGNSNQPQHF
>-|TRBJ1-3|-|TRBV11-2
TGTGCCAGCAGCCTAACCGGGTCACGCTCTGGAAACACCATATATTTT
CASSLTGSRSGNTIYF
>-|TRBJ1-2|-|TRBV28
TGTGCCAGCAGTCCACTCCATGCGTTTGGCTACACCTTC
CASSPLHAFGYTF
>-|TRBJ1-1|-|TRBV18
TGTGCCAGCTCACCACCGGGCCGGAAAGCTTTCTTT
CASSPPGRKAFF
>TRBD2|TRBJ2-7|-|TRBV27
TGTGCCAGCAGTCGAACTAGCGGGAGCCTTGTCTCCTACGAGCAGTACTTC
CASSRTSGSLVSYEQYF
>-|TRBJ2-2|-|TRBV24-1
TGTGCCACCAGTGCCGGTTCCACGAACACCGGGGAGCTGTTTTTT
CATSAGSTNTGELFF
>-|TRBJ2-2|-|TRBV11-1
TGTGCCAGCAGCTTAGGAGGGTTCGGCACCGGGGAGCTGTTTTTT
CASSLGGFGTGELFF